The rows below give T cell receptor beta chains drawn from one sample of a study of blood T cell repertoires in COVID-19. Sequencing was performed with immunoSEQ multiplex PCR; in TCRdb, only in-frame clones are kept and a portion is missing. The data contain about 200,000 clones, around 80% of them singletons. Material for sequencing was peripheral blood. The source of these receptors is a woman in her forties with acute or convalescent COVID-19. The CDR3 runs from the conserved cysteine through the conserved F or W. The order of the fields is CDR3 DNA, CDR3 protein, D gene, clone size, J gene, V gene. A D gene is named only where the DNA matches it firmly. Clone size is shown for a subset of rows, as once, few, many or a class of expanded clone.

TGTGCCAGCACCGACCGGGGGGGGAATGGCTACACCTTC	CASTDRGGNGYTF	NA	NA	TRBJ1-2	TRBV2
TGTGCCTGGGGTAAGGGACTGGGGACTACCGAGTCCTACGAGCAGTACTTC	CAWGKGLGTTESYEQYF	TRBD2	NA	TRBJ2-7	TRBV30
TGTGCCAGCAGCTTATTACTAGCGCCCTACGAGCAGTACTTC	CASSLLLAPYEQYF	TRBD2	NA	TRBJ2-7	TRBV13
TGTGCCATCAGGAGGACTAGCGGGATCAGGAACACCGGGGAGCTGTTTTTT	CAIRRTSGIRNTGELFF	TRBD2	NA	TRBJ2-2	TRBV10-3
TGTGCCAGCAGTTTCGCAGGGGGCGACGAGCAGTACTTC	CASSFAGGDEQYF	TRBD1	few	TRBJ2-7	TRBV27
TGTGCCAGCAGTCGAAGAGCCGGGACAATCTCTCTCGAGCAGTACTTC	CASSRRAGTISLEQYF	NA	NA	TRBJ2-7	TRBV27
TGTGCCAGCAGCGGAATGGACAGGAACACTGAAGCTTTCTTT	CASSGMDRNTEAFF	NA	NA	TRBJ1-1	TRBV6-5
TGCAGCGTTGCTACGGGACTACGTATTGACAATGAGCAGTTCTTC	CSVATGLRIDNEQFF	TRBD2	NA	TRBJ2-1	TRBV29-1
TGTGCCAGCAGCTCCGTGTCGGTCGAGCAGTACTTC	CASSSVSVEQYF	NA	NA	TRBJ2-7	TRBV11-1
TGTGCCATCCGCGTAGCGGGGGGGAACAATGAGCAGTTCTTC	CAIRVAGGNNEQFF	TRBD2	once	TRBJ2-1	TRBV10-3
TGTGCCAGCAGTACTGGGGGCAGTGAGCAGTTCTTC	CASSTGGSEQFF	NA	NA	TRBJ2-1	TRBV6-2/TRBV6-3
TGTGCCAGCAGTTCCCTGGTGACAAGGGGGCGCCAAGGCAATCAGCCCCAGCATTTT	CASSSLVTRGRQGNQPQHF	TRBD1	few	TRBJ1-5	TRBV28
TGTGCCAGCAGCTTTCGGGATACGCAGTATTTT	CASSFRDTQYF	NA	NA	TRBJ2-3	TRBV7-2
TGTGCTAGTGGTTTGGTAGCGGGGGGGCCAACAGATACGCAGTATTTT	CASGLVAGGPTDTQYF	TRBD2	NA	TRBJ2-3	TRBV12-5
TGTGCCTGGAGACTCCGGGACAGGGGGCGCGAGCAGTACTTC	CAWRLRDRGREQYF	TRBD1	NA	TRBJ2-7	TRBV30
TGTGCCAGTAGTATAAACCCGGGACTAGCGGGAGTAAGGAGTGAGCAGTTCTTC	CASSINPGLAGVRSEQFF	TRBD2	NA	TRBJ2-1	TRBV19
TGTGCCAGCAGCGTAGACCCTAGCGGGGGGGGTTACAATGAGCAGTTCTTC	CASSVDPSGGGYNEQFF	TRBD2	NA	TRBJ2-1	TRBV9
TGTGCCAGCTCACAGGGGACTAGCGGCAGCTCCTACGAGCAGTACTTC	CASSQGTSGSSYEQYF	TRBD2	NA	TRBJ2-7	TRBV18
TGTGCCACCAGTGATTTGTGGGACAGGGGAGAAGGCCGTTCACCCCTCCACTTT	CATSDLWDRGEGRSPLHF	TRBD1	NA	TRBJ1-6	TRBV24-1
TGTGCCAGCGGCGAGGGCGGCGGCAATCAGCCCCAGCATTTT	CASGEGGGNQPQHF	NA	NA	TRBJ1-5	TRBV6-5
TGTGCCAGCAGCCAGGGACTTGGGGAAGCTTTCTTT	CASSQGLGEAFF	NA	NA	TRBJ1-1	TRBV6-6
TGTGCCAGCAGCTCCGGTATCTACACAGATACGCAGTATTTT	CASSSGIYTDTQYF	NA	NA	TRBJ2-3	TRBV7-2
TGCGCCAGCAGCCAAGCAGCGGGAGGGCCCGCAGATACGCAGTATTTT	CASSQAAGGPADTQYF	TRBD2	NA	TRBJ2-3	TRBV4-3
TGTGCCAGTAGTTCCAACCCACAGGTTAACTATGGCTACACCTTC	CASSSNPQVNYGYTF	NA	NA	TRBJ1-2	TRBV19
TGCGCCAGCAGCTTAGAGCCGCGCAATGAGCAGTTCTTC	CASSLEPRNEQFF	NA	NA	TRBJ2-1	TRBV5-1
TGCGCCAGCAGTACTCTGTCCGGGACAGGGCCCTCCGAGCAGTACTTC	CASSTLSGTGPSEQYF	TRBD1	NA	TRBJ2-7	TRBV10-1